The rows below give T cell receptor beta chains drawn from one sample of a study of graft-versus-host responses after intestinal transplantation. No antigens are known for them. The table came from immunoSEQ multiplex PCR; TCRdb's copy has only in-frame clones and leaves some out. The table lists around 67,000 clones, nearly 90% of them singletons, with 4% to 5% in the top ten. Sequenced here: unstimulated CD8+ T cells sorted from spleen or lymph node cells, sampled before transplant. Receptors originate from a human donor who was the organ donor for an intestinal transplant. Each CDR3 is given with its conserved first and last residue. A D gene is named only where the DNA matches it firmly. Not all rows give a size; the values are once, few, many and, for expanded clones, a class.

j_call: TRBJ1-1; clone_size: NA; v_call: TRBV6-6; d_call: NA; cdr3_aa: CASRDTPNTEAFF; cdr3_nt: TGTGCCAGCCGGGACACCCCGAACACTGAAGCTTTCTTT
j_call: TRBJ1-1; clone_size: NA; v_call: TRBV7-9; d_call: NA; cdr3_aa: CASSSNLYRGTEAFF; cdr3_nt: TGTGCCAGCAGCTCCAACTTATATAGGGGCACTGAAGCTTTCTTT
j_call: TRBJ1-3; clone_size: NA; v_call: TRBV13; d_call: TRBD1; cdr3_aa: CASSSRGRENTIYF; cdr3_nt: TGTGCCAGCAGCTCCAGGGGGCGAGAAAACACCATATATTTT
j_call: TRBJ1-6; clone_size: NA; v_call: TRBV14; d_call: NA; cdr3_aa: CASSQLSFQGGALHF; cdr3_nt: TGTGCCAGCAGCCAATTATCATTCCAGGGCGGGGCCCTCCACTTT
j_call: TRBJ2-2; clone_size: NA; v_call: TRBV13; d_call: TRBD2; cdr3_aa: CASSLASGGLHTGELFF; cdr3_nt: TGTGCCAGCAGCTTGGCTAGCGGGGGGCTCCACACCGGGGAGCTGTTTTTT
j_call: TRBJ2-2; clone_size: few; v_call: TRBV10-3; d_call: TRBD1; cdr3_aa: CAITEGQMNTGELFF; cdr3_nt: TGTGCCATCACCGAGGGACAGATGAACACCGGGGAGCTGTTTTTT
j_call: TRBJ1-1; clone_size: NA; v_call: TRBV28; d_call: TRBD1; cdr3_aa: CASSPRTGDTEAFF; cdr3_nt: TGTGCCAGCAGTCCCAGGACAGGGGATACTGAAGCTTTCTTT
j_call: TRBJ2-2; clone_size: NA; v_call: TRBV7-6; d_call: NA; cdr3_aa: CASSISTGNTGELFF; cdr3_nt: TGTGCCAGCAGCATTAGTACAGGGAACACCGGGGAGCTGTTTTTT
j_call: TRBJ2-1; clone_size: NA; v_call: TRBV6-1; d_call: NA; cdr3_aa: CASTPLSSYNEQFF; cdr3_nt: TGTGCCAGCACCCCATTGAGCTCCTACAATGAGCAGTTCTTC
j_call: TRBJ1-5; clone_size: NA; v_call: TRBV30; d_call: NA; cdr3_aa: CAWSPGSVVGAPNQPQHF; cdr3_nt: TGTGCCTGGAGCCCCGGGTCTGTGGTAGGGGCCCCCAATCAGCCCCAGCATTTT
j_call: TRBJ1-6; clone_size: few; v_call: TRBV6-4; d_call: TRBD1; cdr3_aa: CASSDTGESGPLHF; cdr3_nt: TGTGCCAGCAGTGACACAGGGGAGTCGGGACCCCTCCACTTT
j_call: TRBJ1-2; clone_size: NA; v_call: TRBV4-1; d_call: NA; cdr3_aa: CASSQARTDPADYGYTF; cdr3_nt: TGCGCCAGCAGCCAAGCCCGGACAGACCCGGCGGACTATGGCTACACCTTC
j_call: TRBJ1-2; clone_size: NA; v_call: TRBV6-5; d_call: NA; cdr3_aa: CASSYYTGSDYGYTF; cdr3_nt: TGTGCCAGCAGTTACTACACAGGGTCGGACTATGGCTACACCTTC
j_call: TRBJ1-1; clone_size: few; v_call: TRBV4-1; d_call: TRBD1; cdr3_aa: CASSPPGTGKGEAFF; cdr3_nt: TGCGCCAGCAGCCCACCCGGGACAGGGAAGGGTGAAGCTTTCTTT
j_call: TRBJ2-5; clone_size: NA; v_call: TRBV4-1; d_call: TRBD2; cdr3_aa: CASSHGTSGQETQYF; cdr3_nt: TGCGCCAGCAGCCACGGGACTAGCGGGCAAGAGACCCAGTACTTC
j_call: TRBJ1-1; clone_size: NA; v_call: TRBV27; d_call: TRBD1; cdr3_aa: CASSLGTARTEAFF; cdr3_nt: TGTGCCAGCAGCCTAGGGACAGCAAGAACTGAAGCTTTCTTT
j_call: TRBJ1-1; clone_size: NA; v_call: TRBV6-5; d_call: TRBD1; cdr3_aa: CASSFPGGEAFF; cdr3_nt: TGTGCCAGCAGTTTCCCAGGGGGCGAAGCTTTCTTT
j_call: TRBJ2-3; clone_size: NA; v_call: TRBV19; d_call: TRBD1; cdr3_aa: CASSSNRGADTQYF; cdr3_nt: TGTGCCAGTAGCTCTAACAGGGGAGCAGATACGCAGTATTTT